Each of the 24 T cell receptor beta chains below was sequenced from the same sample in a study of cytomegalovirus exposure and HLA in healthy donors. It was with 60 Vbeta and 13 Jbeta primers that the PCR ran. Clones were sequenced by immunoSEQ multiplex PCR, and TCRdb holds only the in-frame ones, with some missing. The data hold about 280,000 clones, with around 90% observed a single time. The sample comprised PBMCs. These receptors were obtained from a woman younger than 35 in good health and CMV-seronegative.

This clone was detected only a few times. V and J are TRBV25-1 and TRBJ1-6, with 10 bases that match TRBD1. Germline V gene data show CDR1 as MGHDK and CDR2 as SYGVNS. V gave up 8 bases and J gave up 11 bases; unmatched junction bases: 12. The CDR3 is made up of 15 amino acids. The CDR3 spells CASSHPGQGRAPLHF. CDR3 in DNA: TGTGCCAGCTCTCACCCGGGACAGGGGCGGGCACCCCTCCACTTT. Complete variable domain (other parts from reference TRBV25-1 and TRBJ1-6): EADIYQTPRYLVIGTGKKITLECSQTMGHDKMYWYQQDPGMELHLIHYSYGVNSTEKGDLSSESTVSRIRTEHFPLTLESARPSHTSQYLCASSHPGQGRAPLHFGNGTRLTVT.

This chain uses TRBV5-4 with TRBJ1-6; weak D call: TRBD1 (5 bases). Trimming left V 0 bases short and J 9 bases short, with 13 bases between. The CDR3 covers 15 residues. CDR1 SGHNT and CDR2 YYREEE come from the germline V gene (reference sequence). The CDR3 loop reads CASSLEAGRGSPLHF. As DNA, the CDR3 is TGTGCCAGCAGCTTGGAAGCGGGGAGGGGTTCACCCCTCCACTTT.

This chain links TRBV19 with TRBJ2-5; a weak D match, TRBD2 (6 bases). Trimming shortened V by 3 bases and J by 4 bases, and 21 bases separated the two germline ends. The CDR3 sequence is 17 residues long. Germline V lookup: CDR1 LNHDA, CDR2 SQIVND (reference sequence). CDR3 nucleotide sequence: TGTGCCAGTAGTATGGAGGGCTGGACCGGCAGTGTAGAGACCCAGTACTTC. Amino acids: CASSMEGWTGSVETQYF.

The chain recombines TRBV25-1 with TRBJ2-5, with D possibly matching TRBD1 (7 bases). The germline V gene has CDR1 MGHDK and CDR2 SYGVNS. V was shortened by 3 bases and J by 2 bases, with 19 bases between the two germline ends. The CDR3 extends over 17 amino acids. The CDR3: CASSDGGGRRKQETQYF. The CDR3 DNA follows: TGTGCCAGCAGTGATGGAGGGGGCAGAAGGAAGCAAGAGACCCAGTACTTC.

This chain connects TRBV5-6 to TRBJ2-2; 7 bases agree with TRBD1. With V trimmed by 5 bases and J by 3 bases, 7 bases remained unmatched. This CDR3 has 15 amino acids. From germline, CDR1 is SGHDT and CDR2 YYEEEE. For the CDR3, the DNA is TGTGCCAGCAGGCCCGGGACAGAGGACACCGGGGAGCTGTTTTTT. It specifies CASRPGTEDTGELFF.

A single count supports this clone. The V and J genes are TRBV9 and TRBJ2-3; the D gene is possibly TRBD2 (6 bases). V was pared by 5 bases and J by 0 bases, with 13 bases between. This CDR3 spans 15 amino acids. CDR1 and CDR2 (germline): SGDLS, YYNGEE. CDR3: CASSDSGFSTDTQYF. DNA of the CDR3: TGTGCCAGCAGTGACAGCGGGTTCAGCACAGATACGCAGTATTTT.

CDR3 sequence: CASSPTGHIDGYTF. CDR3 DNA sequence: TGTGCCAGCTCACCTACAGGGCATATCGATGGCTACACCTTC. The genes are TRBV18 and TRBJ1-2, with D maybe TRBD1 (6 bases). CDR3 length: 14 residues. The germline gives CDR1 KGHSH, CDR2 LQKENI. The ends were cut back, 3 bases at V and 6 bases at J, with 14 bases in the middle.

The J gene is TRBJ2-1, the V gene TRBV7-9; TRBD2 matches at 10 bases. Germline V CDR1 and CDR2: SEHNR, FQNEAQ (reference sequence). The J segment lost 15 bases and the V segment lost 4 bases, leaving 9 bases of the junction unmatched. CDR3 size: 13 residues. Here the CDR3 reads CASSSSTSGDWFF. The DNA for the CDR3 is TGTGCCAGCAGCTCTAGTACTAGCGGGGACTGGTTCTTC.

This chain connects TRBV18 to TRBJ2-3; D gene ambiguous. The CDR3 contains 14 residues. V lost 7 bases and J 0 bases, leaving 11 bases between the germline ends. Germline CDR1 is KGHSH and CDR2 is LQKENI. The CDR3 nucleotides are TGTGCCAGCTACACCTTACAAAGCACAGATACGCAGTATTTT. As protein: CASYTLQSTDTQYF.

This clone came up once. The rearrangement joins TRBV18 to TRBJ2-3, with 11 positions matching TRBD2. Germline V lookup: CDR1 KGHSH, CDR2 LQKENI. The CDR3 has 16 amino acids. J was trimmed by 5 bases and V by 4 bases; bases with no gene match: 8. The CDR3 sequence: CASSLLAGGSGDTQYF. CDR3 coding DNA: TGTGCCAGCTCACTTCTAGCGGGGGGCTCCGGAGATACGCAGTATTTT.

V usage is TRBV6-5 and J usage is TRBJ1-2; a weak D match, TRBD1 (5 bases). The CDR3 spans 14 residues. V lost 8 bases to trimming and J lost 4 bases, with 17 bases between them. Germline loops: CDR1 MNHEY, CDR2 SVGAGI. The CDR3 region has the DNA TGTGCCAGCCCGATACAGGCATCTGGCTATGGCTACACCTTC. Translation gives CASPIQASGYGYTF.

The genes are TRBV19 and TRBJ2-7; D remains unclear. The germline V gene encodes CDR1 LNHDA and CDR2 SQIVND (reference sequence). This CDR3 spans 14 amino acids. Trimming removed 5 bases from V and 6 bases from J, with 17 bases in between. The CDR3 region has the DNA TGTGCCAGTAGTTCCCCACTAACGTCGTTCGAGCAGTACTTC. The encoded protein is CASSSPLTSFEQYF. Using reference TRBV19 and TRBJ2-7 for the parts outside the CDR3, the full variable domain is DGGITQSPKYLFRKEGQNVTLSCEQNLNHDAMYWYRQDPGQGLRLIYYSQIVNDFQKGDIAEGYSVSREKKESFPLTVTSAQKNPTAFYLCASSSPLTSFEQYFGPGTRLTVT.

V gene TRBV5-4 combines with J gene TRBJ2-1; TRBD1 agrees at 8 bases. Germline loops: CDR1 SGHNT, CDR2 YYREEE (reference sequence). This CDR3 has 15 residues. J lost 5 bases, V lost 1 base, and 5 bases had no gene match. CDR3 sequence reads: CASSLPGGPDNEQFF. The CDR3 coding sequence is TGTGCCAGCAGCTTGCCAGGGGGCCCGGACAATGAGCAGTTCTTC.

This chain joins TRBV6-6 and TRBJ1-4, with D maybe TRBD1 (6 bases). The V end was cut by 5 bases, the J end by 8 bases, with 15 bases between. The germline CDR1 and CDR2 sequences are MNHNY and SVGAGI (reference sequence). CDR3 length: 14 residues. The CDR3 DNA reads TGTGCCAGCAGTAACAGGGAGGGGTCGGAAAAACTGTTTTTT. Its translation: CASSNREGSEKLFF.

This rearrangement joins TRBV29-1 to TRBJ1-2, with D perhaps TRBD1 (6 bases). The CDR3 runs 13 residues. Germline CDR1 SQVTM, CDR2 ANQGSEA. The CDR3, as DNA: TGCAGTGCGGGGGGGGCGGTGGACTATGGCTACACCTTC. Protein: CSAGGAVDYGYTF.

Here the CDR3 reads CASSGSPNYGYTF. The CDR3 bases are TGTGCCAGCAGCGGGAGTCCTAACTATGGCTACACCTTC. The rearrangement uses TRBV9 and TRBJ1-2; D remains unclear. Deletions cut 3 bases from V and 0 bases from J, with 6 bases between. The germline V gene has CDR1 SGDLS and CDR2 YYNGEE. The CDR3 consists of 13 residues.

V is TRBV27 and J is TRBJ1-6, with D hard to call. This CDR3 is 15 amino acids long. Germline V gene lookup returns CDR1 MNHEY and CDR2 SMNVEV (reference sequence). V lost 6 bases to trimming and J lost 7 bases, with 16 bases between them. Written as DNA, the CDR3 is TGTGCCAGCAGCTACATTATCGGACTCAATTCACCCCTCCACTTT. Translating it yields CASSYIIGLNSPLHF.

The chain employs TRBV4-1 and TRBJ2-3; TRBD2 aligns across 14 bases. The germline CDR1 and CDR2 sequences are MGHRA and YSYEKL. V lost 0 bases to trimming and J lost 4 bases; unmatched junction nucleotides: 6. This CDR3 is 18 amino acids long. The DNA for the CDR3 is TGCGCCAGCAGCCAAGAAGAAAGACTAGCGGGGGGGCCAGATACGCAGTATTTT. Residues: CASSQEERLAGGPDTQYF.

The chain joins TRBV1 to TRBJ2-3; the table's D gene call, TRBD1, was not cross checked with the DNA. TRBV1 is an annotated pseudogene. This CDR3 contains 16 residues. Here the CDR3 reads CTSSLLSRGLTDTQYF. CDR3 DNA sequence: TGCACCAGCAGCCTTTTGAGCAGGGGGCTTACAGATACGCAGTATTTT.

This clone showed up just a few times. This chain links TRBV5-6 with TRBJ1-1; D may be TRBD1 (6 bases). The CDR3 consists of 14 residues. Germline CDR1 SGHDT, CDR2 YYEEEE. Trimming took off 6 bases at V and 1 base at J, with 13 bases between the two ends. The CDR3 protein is CASTFTGTNTEAFF. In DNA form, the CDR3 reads TGTGCCAGCACTTTCACAGGGACGAACACTGAAGCTTTCTTT.

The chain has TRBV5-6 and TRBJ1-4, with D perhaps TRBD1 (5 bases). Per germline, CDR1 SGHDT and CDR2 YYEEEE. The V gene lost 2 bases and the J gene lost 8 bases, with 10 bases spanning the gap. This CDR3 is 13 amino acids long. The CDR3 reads CASSLGHEEKLFF. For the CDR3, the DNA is TGTGCCAGCAGCTTAGGACACGAGGAAAAACTGTTTTTT.

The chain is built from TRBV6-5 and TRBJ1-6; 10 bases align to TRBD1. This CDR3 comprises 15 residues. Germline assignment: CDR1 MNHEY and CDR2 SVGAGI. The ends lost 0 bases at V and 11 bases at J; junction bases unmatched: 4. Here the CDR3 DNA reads TGTGCCAGCAGTTACTCCGGACAGGGGGGTACACCCCTCCACTTT. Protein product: CASSYSGQGGTPLHF.

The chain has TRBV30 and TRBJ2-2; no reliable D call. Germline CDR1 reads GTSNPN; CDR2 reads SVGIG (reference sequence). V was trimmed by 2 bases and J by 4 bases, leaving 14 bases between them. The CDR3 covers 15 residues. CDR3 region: CAWSLIAYGTGELFF. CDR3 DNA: TGTGCCTGGAGTCTAATAGCCTACGGCACCGGGGAGCTGTTTTTT.

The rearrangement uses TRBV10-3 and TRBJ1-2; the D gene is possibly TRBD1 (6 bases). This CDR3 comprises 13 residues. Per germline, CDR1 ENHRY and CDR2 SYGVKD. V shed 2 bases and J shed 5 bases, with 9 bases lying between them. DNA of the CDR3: TGTGCCATCAGTGAGAGGACAGAGTATGGCTACACCTTC. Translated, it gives CAISERTEYGYTF.